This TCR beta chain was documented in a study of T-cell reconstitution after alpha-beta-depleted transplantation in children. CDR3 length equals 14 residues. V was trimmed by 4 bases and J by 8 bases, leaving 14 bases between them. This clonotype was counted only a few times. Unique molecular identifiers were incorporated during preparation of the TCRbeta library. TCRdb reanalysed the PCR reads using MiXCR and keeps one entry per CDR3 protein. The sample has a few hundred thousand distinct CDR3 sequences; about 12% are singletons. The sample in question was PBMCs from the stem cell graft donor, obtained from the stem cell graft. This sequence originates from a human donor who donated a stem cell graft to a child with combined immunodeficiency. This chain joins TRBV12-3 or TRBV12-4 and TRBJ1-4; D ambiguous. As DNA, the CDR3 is TGTGCCAGCAGTTCCCTCAGTGGCGGCGAAAAACTGTTTTTT. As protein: CASSSLSGGEKLFF.